These 13 T cell receptor beta chains originate from one sample sequenced in a study of cytomegalovirus exposure and HLA in healthy donors. The PCR used 60 Vbeta and 13 Jbeta primers. The repertoire was sequenced with immunoSEQ multiplex PCR; TCRdb's copy has only in-frame clones and lacks some. The sample yields roughly 110,000 clones, 70% to 80% seen once. The material sequenced was PBMCs. These receptors originate from a female donor in good health and CMV-seronegative.

The V call is TRBV30, the J call TRBJ2-5; weak D call: TRBD1 (5 bases). Trimming removed 0 bases from V and 5 bases from J, with 10 bases in between. This CDR3 spans 13 amino acids. Germline lookup yields CDR1 GTSNPN and CDR2 SVGIG (reference sequence). The CDR3 coding sequence is TGTGCCTGGAGTGTACAAGGGGCGGAGACCCAGTACTTC. Protein: CAWSVQGAETQYF.

There are a few counts of this clone. The rearrangement joins TRBV2 to TRBJ1-1, with 11 positions matching TRBD1. CDR3 size: 15 residues. Per the germline V gene, CDR1 is SNHLY and CDR2 is FYNNEI. Trimming took 7 bases from V and 5 from J; bases not matched to a gene: 9. The CDR3 DNA follows: TGTGCCAGCAAAGGACAGGGGGCGGGGGAAACTGAAGCTTTCTTT. Amino acid sequence: CASKGQGAGETEAFF.

This chain joins TRBV27 and TRBJ1-1, with 8 bases that match TRBD1. Unmatched junction bases numbered 6, after V lost 7 bases and J lost 5 bases. In germline, CDR1 is MNHEY, CDR2 SMNVEV (reference sequence). The CDR3 has 13 residues. This chain's CDR3 is CASNQGAGTEAFF. The CDR3 DNA reads as TGTGCCAGCAATCAGGGGGCCGGTACTGAAGCTTTCTTT.

This clone was counted only a few times. The genes are TRBV5-6 and TRBJ1-6; D gene unclear. This CDR3 has 15 residues. V shed 2 bases and J shed 8 bases, with 14 bases lying between them. The germline CDR1 and CDR2 sequences are SGHDT and YYEEEE. CDR3 sequence reads: CASSFSGDGDSPLHF. As DNA, the CDR3 is TGTGCCAGCAGCTTTAGCGGGGATGGGGATTCACCCCTCCACTTT.

The CDR3 DNA sequence: TGTGCCAGCATCCTAACAGGGGGTGAGAACACTGAAGCTTTCTTT. This sequence encodes CASILTGGENTEAFF. The chain carries TRBV6-6 and TRBJ1-1, with 8 bases identical to TRBD1. The CDR3 loop spans 15 amino acids. With V trimmed by 7 bases and J by 1 base, 8 bases remained unmatched. Germline V gene sequence: CDR1 MNHNY, CDR2 SVGAGI (reference sequence).

The chain joins TRBV9 to TRBJ2-2, with 7 nucleotides matching TRBD1. Germline CDR1 is SGDLS and CDR2 is YYNGEE. The V gene end was trimmed by 3 bases and the J gene end by 4 bases; junction bases not matched to a gene: 6. The CDR3 has 15 amino acids. Here the CDR3 reads CASSAKTGSTGELFF. The CDR3 region has the DNA TGTGCCAGCAGCGCCAAGACAGGGAGCACCGGGGAGCTGTTTTTT.

CDR3 coding DNA: TGTGCCAGCAGCCCTGGACAGGGGAGCAATCAGCCCCAGCATTTT. Residues: CASSPGQGSNQPQHF. The gene calls are TRBV7-2 and TRBJ1-5; TRBD1 aligns across 9 bases. V gave up 5 bases and J gave up 1 base; unmatched junction bases: 3. This CDR3 region has 15 residues. Germline values: CDR1 SGHTA, CDR2 FQGNSA.

The chain uses TRBV30 and TRBJ1-1; possible D gene TRBD1, 6 bases. This CDR3 is 14 amino acids long. Germline-derived CDR1 and CDR2 are GTSNPN and SVGIG (reference sequence). Trimming shortened V by 2 bases and J by 0 bases, and 10 bases separated the two germline ends. The chain's CDR3 is CAWSIRGLNTEAFF. CDR3 in DNA: TGTGCCTGGAGTATCAGGGGCCTGAACACTGAAGCTTTCTTT.

This clone came up a few times. This chain connects TRBV19 to TRBJ2-7; the match to TRBD2 covers 10 bases. V lost 4 bases and J lost 2; bases outside the gene matches: 5. In germline, CDR1 is LNHDA, CDR2 SQIVND (reference sequence). The CDR3 extends over 15 amino acids. The CDR3 loop is CASSNWLAGAYEQYF. In nucleotides, the CDR3 is TGTGCCAGTAGTAATTGGCTAGCGGGGGCCTACGAGCAGTACTTC.

This chain connects TRBV5-1 to TRBJ2-1; 9 bases align to TRBD1. J was trimmed by 5 bases and V by 5 bases; bases with no gene match: 5. CDR3 length: 14 amino acids. The germline gives CDR1 SGHRS, CDR2 YFSETQ. The CDR3 nucleotides read TGCGCCAGCAGTTTAGGACAGGGGAACAATGAGCAGTTCTTC. Encoded protein: CASSLGQGNNEQFF. Drawing the rest from reference TRBV5-1 and TRBJ2-1, the complete variable domain is KAGVTQTPRYLIKTRGQQVTLSCSPISGHRSVSWYQQTPGQGLQFLFEYFSETQRNKGNFPGRFSGRQFSNSRSEMNVSTLELGDSALYLCASSLGQGNNEQFFGPGTRLTVL.

The rearrangement links TRBV4-1 to TRBJ2-1; weak D call: TRBD1 (5 bases). The CDR3 is 14 residues long. Trimming removed 0 bases from V and 6 bases from J, with 9 bases in between. Germline values: CDR1 MGHRA, CDR2 YSYEKL. CDR3 bases: TGCGCCAGCAGCCAAGACAGGGTCGGCAATGAGCAGTTCTTC. Its translation: CASSQDRVGNEQFF.

CDR3 region: CASSLRTKSSYNSPLHF. The DNA of the CDR3 is TGTGCCAGCAGCTTGAGGACTAAAAGCTCCTATAATTCACCCCTCCACTTT. The chain combines TRBV7-9 with TRBJ1-6, with D hard to call. V was pared by 3 bases and J by 0 bases, with 12 bases between. Germline CDR1 SEHNR, CDR2 FQNEAQ (reference sequence). CDR3 length: 17 amino acids.

This clone was counted a few times. V gene TRBV2 combines with J gene TRBJ1-1, with D maybe TRBD1 (5 bases). CDR1 is SNHLY and CDR2 is FYNNEI in the germline V gene. V lost 8 bases and J lost 3, with 7 bases in between. The CDR3 consists of 11 residues. The DNA of the CDR3 is TGTGCCAGCGGCAGGGACACTGAAGCTTTCTTT. It specifies CASGRDTEAFF.